Listed below are T cell receptor beta chains from one sample, sequenced in a study of identical twins. One entry per CDR3 protein, called by TCRdb with MiXCR from the 5' RACE reads. The sample lists fewer than 800,000 distinct CDR3 sequences; just over 7% were seen once. The data also belong to a second study, concerning yellow fever vaccine responses in identical twins.

Sequenced input: PBMCs. The receptors were gathered from a woman aged 18 to 35 in good health. The CDR3 runs from the conserved cysteine through the conserved F or W. D genes are given only for firm matches. Rows may omit the clone size; those that give it use once, few, many or a size class.

NA | NA | TRBJ2-2 | TRBV2 | CASSGRHQLARELFF | TGTGCCAGCAGTGGTAGACACCAACTGGCAAGGGAGCTGTTTTTT
NA | NA | TRBJ1-6 | TRBV3-1 | CASSQGPILHSPLHF | TGTGCCAGCAGCCAAGGGCCGATATTGCATTCACCCCTCCACTTT
NA | NA | TRBJ1-1 | TRBV5-1 | CASSLTSGLPSTEAFF | TGCGCCAGCAGCTTGACATCAGGGCTTCCTAGCACTGAAGCTTTCTTT
few | TRBD2 | TRBJ2-3 | TRBV5-1 | CASSPFSSGRVGDTQYF | TGCGCCAGCAGCCCCTTCTCTAGCGGGAGGGTTGGAGATACGCAGTATTTT
few | TRBD1 | TRBJ2-3 | TRBV5-4 | CASSRGTGTGLADTQYF | TGTGCCAGCAGCCGAGGGACCGGGACAGGGTTGGCAGATACGCAGTATTTT
few | TRBD1 | TRBJ1-2 | TRBV7-9 | CAGQGAADYGYTF | TGTGCCGGACAGGGGGCTGCAGACTATGGCTACACCTTC
once | NA | TRBJ1-2 | TRBV5-8 | CASSWGAQLGYTF | TGTGCCAGCAGCTGGGGGGCCCAGTTGGGCTACACCTTC
many | NA | TRBJ2-3 | TRBV12-3/TRBV12-4 | CASSLVRESDTQYF | TGTGCCAGCAGTTTGGTCAGGGAGTCAGATACGCAGTATTTT
NA | NA | TRBJ2-1 | TRBV7-9 | CASSQTGLNEQFF | TGTGCCAGCAGTCAAACAGGGTTGAATGAGCAGTTCTTC
once | NA | TRBJ2-1 | TRBV28 | CASSLRARPYNEQFF | TGTGCCAGCAGTTTACGGGCCCGCCCCTACAATGAGCAGTTCTTC
NA | NA | TRBJ1-1 | TRBV6-1 | CASSTPKGSNTEAFF | TGTGCCAGCAGTACCCCGAAAGGGTCGAACACTGAAGCTTTCTTT
NA | NA | TRBJ2-1 | TRBV7-8 | CASSGRTYEQFF | TGTGCCAGCAGCGGCCGGACATATGAGCAGTTCTTC
NA | NA | TRBJ2-2 | TRBV6-5 | CASSYGGGGELFF | TGTGCCAGCAGTTACGGGGGAGGCGGGGAGCTGTTTTTT
many | TRBD2 | TRBJ2-7 | TRBV5-1 | CASSLRGETYEQYF | TGCGCCAGCAGCTTGCGGGGGGAGACCTACGAGCAGTACTTC
few | TRBD1 | TRBJ2-2 | TRBV7-9 | CASSFWTGTGELFF | TGTGCCAGCAGCTTCTGGACAGGCACCGGGGAGCTGTTTTTT
many | NA | TRBJ2-5 | TRBV10-2 | CASSDIETQYF | TGCGCCAGCAGTGATATAGAGACCCAGTACTTC
few | NA | TRBJ2-5 | TRBV20-1 | CSARWTRGDQETQYF | TGCAGTGCCCGCTGGACCAGGGGGGATCAAGAGACCCAGTACTTC
many | TRBD2 | TRBJ2-1 | TRBV9 | CASSVLLTSGGANEQFF | TGTGCCAGCAGCGTACTCCTGACTAGCGGGGGGGCCAATGAGCAGTTCTTC
few | NA | TRBJ2-5 | TRBV7-9 | CASSRAGHQETQYF | TGTGCCAGCTCCAGGGCAGGCCACCAAGAGACCCAGTACTTC
few | NA | TRBJ2-3 | TRBV28 | CASRREPDTQYF | TGTGCCTCCCGGAGGGAGCCAGATACGCAGTATTTT
NA | TRBD1 | TRBJ2-1 | TRBV20-1 | CSATGTGDVWSYNEQFF | TGCAGTGCTACCGGGACAGGGGACGTGTGGTCCTACAATGAGCAGTTCTTC
NA | TRBD2 | TRBJ2-3 | TRBV5-1 | CASSLPGGTITDTQYF | TGCGCCAGCAGCTTGCCGGGGGGGACCATCACAGATACGCAGTATTTT
many | NA | TRBJ1-5 | TRBV18 | CASSPPDRNQPQHF | TGTGCCAGCTCACCGCCGGACCGCAATCAGCCCCAGCATTTT
few | TRBD1 | TRBJ2-3 | TRBV10-2 | CASSPRDRGPDTQYF | TGCGCCAGCAGTCCAAGGGACAGGGGCCCAGATACGCAGTATTTT
many | NA | TRBJ1-5 | TRBV28 | CASILGQGNNQPQHF | TGTGCCAGCATCCTCGGGCAGGGGAACAATCAGCCCCAGCATTTT
NA | NA | TRBJ1-6 | TRBV21-1 | CASSKGGRVRNSPLHF | TGTGCCAGCAGCAAAGGTGGGCGGGTGCGTAATTCACCCCTCCACTTT
few | NA | TRBJ1-5 | TRBV7-9 | CASSLAGLGNQPQHF | TGTGCCAGCAGCTTAGCCGGTTTAGGCAATCAGCCCCAGCATTTT
NA | TRBD1 | TRBJ1-2 | TRBV3-1 | CASSQGQIGSGGYTF | TGTGCCAGCAGCCAGGGACAGATCGGGTCAGGAGGCTACACCTTC
few | NA | TRBJ2-7 | TRBV7-9 | CASSRRDTSYEQYF | TGTGCCAGCAGCAGACGGGACACTAGCTACGAGCAGTACTTC
many | NA | TRBJ2-1 | TRBV12-3/TRBV12-4 | CASSLQGVNLGNEQFF | TGTGCCAGCAGTTTACAGGGCGTAAATTTGGGGAATGAGCAGTTCTTC
few | TRBD1 | TRBJ1-4 | TRBV28 | CASVTGGGESNEKLFF | TGTGCCAGTGTCACAGGGGGCGGGGAGTCTAATGAAAAACTGTTTTTT
NA | NA | TRBJ2-5 | TRBV4-1 | CASSQLAFAETQYF | TGCGCCAGCAGCCAGTTAGCGTTTGCTGAGACCCAGTACTTC
once | NA | TRBJ2-3 | TRBV24-1 | CATSDWGLEGADTQYF | TGTGCCACCAGTGATTGGGGGCTGGAGGGGGCAGATACGCAGTATTTT
NA | NA | TRBJ2-2 | TRBV24-1 | CATGMTNTGELFF | TGTGCCACCGGGATGACGAACACCGGGGAGCTGTTTTTT
many | TRBD2 | TRBJ2-2 | TRBV7-9 | CASSFIAGPNTGELFF | TGTGCCAGCAGCTTCATAGCGGGGCCGAACACCGGGGAGCTGTTTTTT
NA | TRBD2 | TRBJ2-1 | TRBV27 | CASSSRGGLAGDNEQFF | TGTGCCAGCAGTTCCCGGGGGGGACTAGCGGGGGACAATGAGCAGTTCTTC
few | TRBD1 | TRBJ1-6 | TRBV12-3/TRBV12-4 | CASRNRDSYNSPLHF | TGTGCCAGCAGGAACCGGGACAGCTATAATTCACCCCTCCACTTT
few | NA | TRBJ2-1 | TRBV19 | CASSMRTTGPLEQFF | TGTGCCAGTAGTATGAGGACCACAGGCCCCCTCGAGCAGTTCTTC
NA | TRBD2 | TRBJ2-1 | TRBV3-1 | CASSYTPRGQGLLNEQFF | TGTGCCAGCAGCTATACACCCCGAGGCCAGGGACTATTAAATGAGCAGTTCTTC
many | NA | TRBJ2-3 | TRBV12-3/TRBV12-4 | CASSSSRNRTDTQYF | TGTGCCAGCAGTTCGAGTAGAAATAGGACAGATACGCAGTATTTT
many | NA | TRBJ2-7 | TRBV5-1 | CASSFDGDYEQYF | TGCGCCAGCAGCTTTGACGGGGACTACGAGCAGTACTTC
NA | NA | TRBJ2-4 | TRBV24-1 | CATSDPAGAKNIQYF | TGTGCCACCAGTGATCCCGCAGGAGCGAAAAACATTCAGTACTTC
many | TRBD1 | TRBJ2-5 | TRBV25-1 | CASRRTGQETQYF | TGTGCCAGCAGGAGGACAGGACAAGAGACCCAGTACTTC
many | TRBD1 | TRBJ2-7 | TRBV10-3 | CAIASDRAYEQYF | TGTGCCATCGCTTCGGACAGGGCCTACGAGCAGTACTTC
many | NA | TRBJ1-5 | TRBV12-3/TRBV12-4 | CASSSGFNSDQPQHF | TGTGCCAGCAGTTCAGGGTTTAACTCGGATCAGCCCCAGCATTTT
few | NA | TRBJ2-3 | TRBV5-1 | CASSGASTDTQYF | TGCGCCAGCAGCGGTGCTAGCACAGATACGCAGTATTTT
few | NA | TRBJ2-5 | TRBV12-3/TRBV12-4 | CASSLGAQGSQETQYF | TGTGCCAGCAGTTTAGGGGCACAGGGAAGTCAAGAGACCCAGTACTTC
NA | NA | TRBJ2-1 | TRBV7-9 | CASSFRADSHNEQFF | TGTGCCAGCAGCTTCCGGGCTGACTCCCACAATGAGCAGTTCTTC
many | NA | TRBJ1-6 | TRBV18 | CASSLPGRYTSPLHF | TGTGCCAGCTCACTCCCGGGACGGTATACTTCACCCCTCCACTTT
few | TRBD1 | TRBJ2-7 | TRBV6-1 | CASRSDRTGSYEQYF | TGTGCCAGCAGATCAGATAGGACAGGGAGCTACGAGCAGTACTTC
once | TRBD1 | TRBJ2-2 | TRBV5-1 | CTSSERQGPGELFF | TGCACCAGCAGCGAAAGACAGGGCCCCGGGGAGCTGTTTTTT
few | TRBD1 | TRBJ1-1 | TRBV7-8 | CASSALSGTGDGHTEAFF | TGTGCCAGCAGCGCACTCTCCGGGACAGGGGACGGTCACACTGAAGCTTTCTTT
NA | NA | TRBJ2-2 | TRBV14 | CASSEGSPWTGELFF | TGTGCCAGCAGCGAGGGGTCCCCTTGGACCGGGGAGCTGTTTTTT
many | NA | TRBJ2-3 | TRBV20-1 | CSARAGGGTDTQYF | TGCAGTGCTAGAGCGGGGGGCGGCACAGATACGCAGTATTTT
NA | NA | TRBJ2-3 | TRBV12-3/TRBV12-4 | CASSLVGGPVDTQYF | TGTGCCAGCAGTTTAGTCGGGGGGCCGGTAGATACGCAGTATTTT
few | NA | TRBJ1-1 | TRBV2 | CASISSFGQANTEAFF | TGTGCCAGCATCAGCAGTTTCGGGCAGGCGAACACTGAAGCTTTCTTT
NA | NA | TRBJ2-1 | TRBV7-9 | CASSASVGVAEQFF | TGTGCCAGCAGCGCCTCTGTGGGAGTGGCTGAGCAGTTCTTC